This T cell receptor beta chain originates from a study of shared clonotypes between healthy human individuals. Overall study: Researchers drew samples from a couple of women and a few men aged 18 to 49.

Turning to this clone: Its target is not known.

Naive CD8 cells lacked CD45RO and underwent positive selection for CCR7, leaving out terminally differentiated effector memory CD45RA+ cells. Template for every sorted-subset replicate PCR totaled about 0.2 ug DNA, 25,000 to 35,000 T cell genomes. Profiling relied on immunoSEQ multiplex PCR, and the TCRdb table lists in-frame clones only, not all of them. The repertoire includes 1.5 million to 2.5 million clones, approximately 95% of them detected once, and 0.95% to 1.5% sits in the top ten. Study results and caveats: The generation probabilities recorded for non-shared clonotypes fell below those of clonotypes shared by all four donors. What naive subsets generally showed was a larger estimated richness than memory subsets showed.

Sequencing input: naive CD8+ T cells sorted from blood. This sequence originates from a man younger than 35 in good health.

The CDR3 sequence: CATSSWGQRPEAFF. CDR3 nucleotide sequence: TGTGCCACCAGCAGCTGGGGACAACGCCCGGAGGCTTTCTTT. This chain joins TRBV15 and TRBJ1-1, with D possibly being TRBD1 (6 bases). The CDR3 is 14 amino acids. The V gene's germline CDR1 is LNHNV and CDR2 YYDKDF (reference sequence). V lost 3 bases and J lost 11, with 19 bases in between.